The clone carrying this TCR beta chain occurred once. The data are from a study of blood T cell repertoires in COVID-19. In the study overall: There were acute and convalescent COVID-19 samples, and they came from the United States, Italy and Spain. Sample material is recorded as cDNA or gDNA derived from T cells, B-cell-depleted T cells, or PBMCs.

Original processing notes: Amplification with reference gene primers provided the estimates of nucleated cell counts. Assay: immunoSEQ multiplex PCR; the TCRdb copy retains only in-frame clones and omits some. The DNA gave D and trimming, while V, J and clone size come from that table. The sample yields roughly 180,000 clones, roughly 76% seen once. Germline-derived CDR1 and CDR2 are SGHNT and YYREEE (reference sequence). This CDR3 has 13 amino acids. The V gene lost 0 bases and the J gene lost 4 bases, with 7 bases spanning the gap. Recruited during active infection, patients (from Seattle) were subsequently followed longitudinally.

The TCR originated in a woman in her forties with COVID-19, enrolled during active disease. The chain links TRBV5-4 to TRBJ2-5; D is unclear. The sequenced material came from peripheral blood. CDR3 in amino acids: CASSLGVRETQYF. For the CDR3, the DNA is TGTGCCAGCAGCTTGGGAGTTCGAGAGACCCAGTACTTC.